This TCR beta chain was retrieved from a study of control samples from healthy donors and cancer patients. Method: immunoSEQ multiplex PCR; TCRdb's copy keeps in-frame clones and lacks some. The table records 100,000 to 150,000 clones, around nine tenths of them present only once. J gave up 3 bases and V 5 bases, and 3 bases lay outside the gene matches. There are 13 residues in the CDR3. The germline gives CDR1 SGHAT, CDR2 FQNNGV. Material: blood. The receptor's source is a man between 45 and 60 years old in good health. V usage is TRBV11-2 and J usage is TRBJ1-2; 7 nucleotides align to TRBD1. The CDR3 reads CASSPDRDYGYTF. DNA for the CDR3: TGTGCCAGCAGCCCCGACAGGGACTATGGCTACACCTTC.